Only a few counts were recorded for the clone carrying this T cell receptor beta chain. Its antigen is as yet unknown. Time point specified: persistent/refractory GD, antithyroid drugs over 5 years with positive TRAb. Researchers made the TCR library from RNA that was extracted from PBMCs. American Thyroid Association guidelines served as the basis for diagnosing Graves' disease. The record originates from a study of regulatory T cells in long-lasting Graves disease. Study background: Graves' disease counted as persistent after over 5 years of antithyroid drugs with positive TSH receptor antibodies.

Building the TCR beta libraries relied on iRepertoire HTBI primers, and CDR3 regions underwent Arm-PCR. Original handling: Across samples, 50 to 65 TRBV and some 13 TRBJ segments were found. TCRdb redid the calling of the multiplex PCR reads with MiXCR, one entry per CDR3 protein. The V and J calls reflect TCRdb's pipeline rather than the authors' work. The sample holds a few hundred thousand distinct CDR3 sequences, about 20% seen once. Study-wide points: Persistent disease samples used TRBV28, TRBJ1-2 and TRBJ2-5 preferentially.

Per the germline V gene, CDR1 is SQVTM and CDR2 is ANQGSEA. The CDR3 length is 12 residues. V was clipped by 6 bases and J by 0 bases, with 8 bases between them. Here the sequenced sample was peripheral blood mononuclear cells (PBMCs), taken when the disease was refractory, from a patient treated with antithyroid drugs. The chain links TRBV29-1 to TRBJ1-1; D call uncertain. The origin of this receptor is a female donor with Graves disease. CDR3 sequence reads: CSVGSVNTEAFF. CDR3 sequence (DNA): TGCAGCGTAGGAAGCGTGAACACTGAAGCTTTCTTT.